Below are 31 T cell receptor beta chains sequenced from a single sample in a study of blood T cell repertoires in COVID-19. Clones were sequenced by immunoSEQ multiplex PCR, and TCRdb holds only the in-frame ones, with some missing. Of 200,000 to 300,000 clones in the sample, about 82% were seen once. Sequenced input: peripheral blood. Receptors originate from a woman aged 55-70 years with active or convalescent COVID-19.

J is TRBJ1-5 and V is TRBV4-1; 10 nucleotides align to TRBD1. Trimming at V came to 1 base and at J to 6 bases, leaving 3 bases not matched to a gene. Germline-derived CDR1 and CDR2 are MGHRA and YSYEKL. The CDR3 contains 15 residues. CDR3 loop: CASSQGTGGGQPQHF. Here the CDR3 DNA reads TGCGCCAGCAGCCAAGGGACAGGGGGAGGTCAGCCCCAGCATTTT.

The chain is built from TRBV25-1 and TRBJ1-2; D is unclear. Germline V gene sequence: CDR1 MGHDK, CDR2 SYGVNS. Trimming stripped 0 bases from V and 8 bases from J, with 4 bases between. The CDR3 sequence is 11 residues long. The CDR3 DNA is TGTGCCAGCAGTGAATATCAAGGCTACACCTTC. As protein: CASSEYQGYTF.

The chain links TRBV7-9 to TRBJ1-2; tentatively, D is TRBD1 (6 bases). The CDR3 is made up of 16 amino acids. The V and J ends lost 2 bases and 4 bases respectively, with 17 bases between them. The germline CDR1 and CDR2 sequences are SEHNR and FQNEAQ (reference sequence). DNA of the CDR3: TGTGCCAGCAGCTTACTCGGGACAAATGAGGGCTATGGCTACACCTTC. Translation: CASSLLGTNEGYGYTF.

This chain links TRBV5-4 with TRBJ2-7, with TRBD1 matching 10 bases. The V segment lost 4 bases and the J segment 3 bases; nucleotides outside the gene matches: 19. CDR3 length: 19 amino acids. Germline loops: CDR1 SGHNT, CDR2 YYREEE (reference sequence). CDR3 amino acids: CASSPAAGTGAYGGYEQYF. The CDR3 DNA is TGTGCCAGCAGCCCCGCTGCCGGGACAGGGGCATACGGCGGCTACGAGCAGTACTTC.

This chain's CDR3 is CASSQLDRGPQHF. DNA for the CDR3: TGTGCCAGCAGCCAACTCGACAGGGGACCCCAGCATTTT. J is TRBJ1-5 and V is TRBV3-1 (or the pseudogene TRBV3-2), with 8 bases aligning to TRBD1. Trimming cost V 2 bases and J 10 bases; bases outside gene matches: 4. Germline CDR1 LGHDT, CDR2 YNNKEL (reference sequence). This CDR3 is built from 13 residues.

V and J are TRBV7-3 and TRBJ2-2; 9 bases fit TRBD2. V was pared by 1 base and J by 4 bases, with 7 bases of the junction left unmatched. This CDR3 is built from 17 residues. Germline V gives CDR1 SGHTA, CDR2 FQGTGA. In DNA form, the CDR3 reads TGTGCCAGCAGCTTAAATAGCGGGAGCCCTCGCACCGGGGAGCTGTTTTTT. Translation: CASSLNSGSPRTGELFF.

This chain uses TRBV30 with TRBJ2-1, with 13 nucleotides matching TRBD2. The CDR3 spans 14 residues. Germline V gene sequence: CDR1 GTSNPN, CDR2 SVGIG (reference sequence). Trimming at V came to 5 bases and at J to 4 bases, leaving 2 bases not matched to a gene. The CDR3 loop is CAWGLAGVYNEQFF. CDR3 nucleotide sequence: TGTGCCTGGGGACTAGCGGGAGTATACAATGAGCAGTTCTTC.

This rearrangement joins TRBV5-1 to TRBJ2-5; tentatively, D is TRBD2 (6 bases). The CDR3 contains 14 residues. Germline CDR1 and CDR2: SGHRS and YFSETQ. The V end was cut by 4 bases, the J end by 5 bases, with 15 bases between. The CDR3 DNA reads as TGCGCCAGCAGCGAGACCCTAGCGTGGGAGACCCAGTACTTC. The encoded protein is CASSETLAWETQYF.

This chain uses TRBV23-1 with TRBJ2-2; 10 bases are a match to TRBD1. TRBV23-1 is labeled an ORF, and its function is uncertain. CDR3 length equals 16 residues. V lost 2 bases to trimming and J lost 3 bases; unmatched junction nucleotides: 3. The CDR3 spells CASSQQTGGDTGELFF. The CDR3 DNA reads TGCGCCAGCAGTCAACAGACAGGGGGCGACACCGGGGAGCTGTTTTTT.

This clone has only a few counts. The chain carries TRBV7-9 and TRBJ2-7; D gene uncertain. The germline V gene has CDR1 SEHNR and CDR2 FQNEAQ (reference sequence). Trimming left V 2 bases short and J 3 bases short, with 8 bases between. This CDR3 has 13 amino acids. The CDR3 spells CASSLPPHYEQYV. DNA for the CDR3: TGTGCCAGCAGCTTACCCCCCCACTACGAGCAGTACGTC.

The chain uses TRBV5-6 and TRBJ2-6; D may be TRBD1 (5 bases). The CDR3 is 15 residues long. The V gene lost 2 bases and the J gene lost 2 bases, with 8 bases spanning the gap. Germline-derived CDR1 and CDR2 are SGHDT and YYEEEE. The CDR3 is CASSFWGAGANVLTF. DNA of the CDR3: TGTGCCAGCAGCTTCTGGGGCGCTGGGGCCAACGTCCTGACTTTC.

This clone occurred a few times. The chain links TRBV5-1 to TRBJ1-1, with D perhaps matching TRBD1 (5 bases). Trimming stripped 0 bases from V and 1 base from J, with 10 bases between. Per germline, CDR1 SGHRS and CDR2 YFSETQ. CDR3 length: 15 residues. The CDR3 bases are TGCGCCAGCAGCTTGGAGCTTCAGGGGAACACTGAAGCTTTCTTT. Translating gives CASSLELQGNTEAFF.

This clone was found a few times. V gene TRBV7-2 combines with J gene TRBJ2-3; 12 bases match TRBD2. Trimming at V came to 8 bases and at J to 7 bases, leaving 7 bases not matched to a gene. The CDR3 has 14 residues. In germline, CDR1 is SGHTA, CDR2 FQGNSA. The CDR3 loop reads CASGLAGGMNTQYF. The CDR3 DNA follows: TGTGCCAGCGGCCTAGCGGGAGGGATGAATACGCAGTATTTT.

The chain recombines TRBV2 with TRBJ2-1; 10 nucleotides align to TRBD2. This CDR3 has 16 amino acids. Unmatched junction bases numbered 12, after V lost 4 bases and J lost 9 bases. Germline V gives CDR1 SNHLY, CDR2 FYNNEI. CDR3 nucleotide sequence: TGTGCCAGCAGTGGTGACACCCTAGCGGGGGCGGGTGAGCAGTTCTTC. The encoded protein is CASSGDTLAGAGEQFF. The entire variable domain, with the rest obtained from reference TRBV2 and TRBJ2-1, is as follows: EPEVTQTPSHQVTQMGQEVILRCVPISNHLYFYWYRQILGQKVEFLVSFYNNEISEKSEIFDDQFSVERPDGSNFTLKIRSTKLEDSAMYFCASSGDTLAGAGEQFFGPGTRLTVL.

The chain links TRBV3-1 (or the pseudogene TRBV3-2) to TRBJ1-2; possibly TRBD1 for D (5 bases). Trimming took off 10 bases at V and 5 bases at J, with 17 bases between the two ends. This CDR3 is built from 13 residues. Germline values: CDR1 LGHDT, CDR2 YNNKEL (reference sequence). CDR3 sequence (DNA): TGTGCCACCAACCAGGGCCTTGGGTATGGCTACACCTTC. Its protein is CATNQGLGYGYTF.

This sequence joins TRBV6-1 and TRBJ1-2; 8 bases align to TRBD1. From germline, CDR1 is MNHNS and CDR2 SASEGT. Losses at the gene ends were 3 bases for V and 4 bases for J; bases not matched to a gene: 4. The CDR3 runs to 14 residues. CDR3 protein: CASSEPDRAYGYTF. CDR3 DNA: TGTGCCAGCAGTGAGCCGGACAGGGCCTATGGCTACACCTTC.

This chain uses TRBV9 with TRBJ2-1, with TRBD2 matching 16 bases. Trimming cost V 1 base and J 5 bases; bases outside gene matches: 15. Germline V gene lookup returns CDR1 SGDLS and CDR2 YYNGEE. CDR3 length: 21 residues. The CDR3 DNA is TGTGCCAGCAGCGTACTTGGGACTAGCGGGAGGGCCGATTTAGGACACAATGAGCAGTTCTTC. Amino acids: CASSVLGTSGRADLGHNEQFF.

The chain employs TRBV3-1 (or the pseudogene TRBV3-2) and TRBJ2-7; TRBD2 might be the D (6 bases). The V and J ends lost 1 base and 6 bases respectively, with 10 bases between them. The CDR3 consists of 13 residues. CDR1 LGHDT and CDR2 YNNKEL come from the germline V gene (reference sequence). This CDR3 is CASSQGRDREQYF. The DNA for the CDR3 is TGTGCCAGCAGCCAAGGGCGGGACCGCGAGCAGTACTTC.

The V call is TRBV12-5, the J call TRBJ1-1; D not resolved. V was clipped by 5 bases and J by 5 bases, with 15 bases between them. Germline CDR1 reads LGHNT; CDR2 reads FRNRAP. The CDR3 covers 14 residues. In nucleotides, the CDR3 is TGTGCTAGTGGTACTAAGACCCCGGGGACTGAAGCTTTCTTT. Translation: CASGTKTPGTEAFF.

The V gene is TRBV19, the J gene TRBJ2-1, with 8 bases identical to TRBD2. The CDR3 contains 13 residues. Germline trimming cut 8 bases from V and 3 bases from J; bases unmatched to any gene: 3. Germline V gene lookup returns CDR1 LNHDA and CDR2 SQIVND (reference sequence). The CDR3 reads CASLSGSYNEQFF. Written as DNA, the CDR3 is TGTGCCAGTCTGAGCGGGAGCTACAATGAGCAGTTCTTC. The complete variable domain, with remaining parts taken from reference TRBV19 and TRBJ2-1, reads DGGITQSPKYLFRKEGQNVTLSCEQNLNHDAMYWYRQDPGQGLRLIYYSQIVNDFQKGDIAEGYSVSREKKESFPLTVTSAQKNPTAFYLCASLSGSYNEQFFGPGTRLTVL.

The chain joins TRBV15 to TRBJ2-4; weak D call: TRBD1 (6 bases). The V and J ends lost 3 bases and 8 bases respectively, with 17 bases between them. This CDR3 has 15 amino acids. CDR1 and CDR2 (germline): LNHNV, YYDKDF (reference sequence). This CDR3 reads CATSRTGLLGDIQYF. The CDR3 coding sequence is TGTGCCACCAGCAGGACAGGACTCCTAGGAGACATTCAGTACTTC.

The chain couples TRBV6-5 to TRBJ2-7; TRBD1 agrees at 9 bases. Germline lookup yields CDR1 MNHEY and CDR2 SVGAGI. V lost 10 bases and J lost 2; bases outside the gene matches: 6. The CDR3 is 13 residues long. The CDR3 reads CATGQGKPYEQYF. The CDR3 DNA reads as TGTGCCACCGGACAGGGGAAACCCTACGAGCAGTACTTC.

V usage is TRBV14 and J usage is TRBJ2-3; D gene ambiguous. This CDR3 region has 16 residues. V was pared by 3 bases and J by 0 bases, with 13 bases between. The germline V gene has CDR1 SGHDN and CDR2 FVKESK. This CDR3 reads CASSHSPGSSTDTQYF. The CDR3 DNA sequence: TGTGCCAGCAGCCACTCTCCCGGGTCTAGCACAGATACGCAGTATTTT.

In DNA, the CDR3 is TGTGCCAGCAGCGCACAGGGGACCAGGGGGCAGCCCCAGCATTTT. The encoded protein is CASSAQGTRGQPQHF. This chain links TRBV2 with TRBJ1-5; 7 positions agree with TRBD1. V shed 6 bases, J shed 7 bases, and the junction held 12 bases outside the gene matches. Germline V gene lookup returns CDR1 SNHLY and CDR2 FYNNEI. This CDR3 comprises 15 residues.

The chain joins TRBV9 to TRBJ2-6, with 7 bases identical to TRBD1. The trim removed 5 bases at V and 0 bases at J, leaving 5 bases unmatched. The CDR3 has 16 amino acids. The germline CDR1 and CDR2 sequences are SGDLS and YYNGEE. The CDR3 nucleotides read TGTGCCAGCAGAGGGACAGTTCGCTCTGGGGCCAACGTCCTGACTTTC. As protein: CASRGTVRSGANVLTF.

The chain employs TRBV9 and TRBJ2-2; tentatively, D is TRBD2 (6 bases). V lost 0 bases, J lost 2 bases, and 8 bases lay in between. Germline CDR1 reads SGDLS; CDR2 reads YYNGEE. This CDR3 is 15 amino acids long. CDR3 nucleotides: TGTGCCAGCAGCGTAGGGAGGGTTAACACCGGGGAGCTGTTTTTT. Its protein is CASSVGRVNTGELFF.

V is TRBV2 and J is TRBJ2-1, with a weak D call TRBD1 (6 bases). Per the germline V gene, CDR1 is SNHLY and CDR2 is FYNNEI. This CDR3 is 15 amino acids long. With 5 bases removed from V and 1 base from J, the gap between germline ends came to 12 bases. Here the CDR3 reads CASSLTGQSYNEQFF. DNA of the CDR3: TGTGCCAGCAGTCTTACGGGACAATCCTACAATGAGCAGTTCTTC. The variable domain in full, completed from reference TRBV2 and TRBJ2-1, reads EPEVTQTPSHQVTQMGQEVILRCVPISNHLYFYWYRQILGQKVEFLVSFYNNEISEKSEIFDDQFSVERPDGSNFTLKIRSTKLEDSAMYFCASSLTGQSYNEQFFGPGTRLTVL.

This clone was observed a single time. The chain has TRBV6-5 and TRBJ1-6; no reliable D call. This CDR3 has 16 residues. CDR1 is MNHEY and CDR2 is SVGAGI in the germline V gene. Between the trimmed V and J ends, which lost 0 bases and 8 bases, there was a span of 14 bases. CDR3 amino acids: CASSYSPSRDYSPLHF. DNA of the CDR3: TGTGCCAGCAGTTACTCACCCAGCCGGGATTATTCACCCCTCCACTTT.

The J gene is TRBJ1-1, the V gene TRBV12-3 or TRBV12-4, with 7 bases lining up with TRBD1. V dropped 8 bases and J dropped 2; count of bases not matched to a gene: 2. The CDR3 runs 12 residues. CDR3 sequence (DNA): TGTGCCAGCCAGGGGGGAAACACTGAAGCTTTCTTT. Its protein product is CASQGGNTEAFF.

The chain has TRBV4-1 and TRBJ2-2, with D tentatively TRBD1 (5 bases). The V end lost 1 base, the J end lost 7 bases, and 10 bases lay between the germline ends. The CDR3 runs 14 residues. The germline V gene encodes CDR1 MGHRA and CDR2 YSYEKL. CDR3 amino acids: CASSQAGRDGELFF. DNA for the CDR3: TGCGCCAGCAGCCAAGCGGGCAGGGACGGGGAGCTGTTTTTT.

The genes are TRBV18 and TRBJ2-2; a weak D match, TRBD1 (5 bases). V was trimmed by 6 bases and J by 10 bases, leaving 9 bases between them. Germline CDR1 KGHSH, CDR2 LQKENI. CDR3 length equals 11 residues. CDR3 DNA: TGTGCCAGCTCCCAGGGTACGGAGCTGTTTTTT. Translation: CASSQGTELFF.